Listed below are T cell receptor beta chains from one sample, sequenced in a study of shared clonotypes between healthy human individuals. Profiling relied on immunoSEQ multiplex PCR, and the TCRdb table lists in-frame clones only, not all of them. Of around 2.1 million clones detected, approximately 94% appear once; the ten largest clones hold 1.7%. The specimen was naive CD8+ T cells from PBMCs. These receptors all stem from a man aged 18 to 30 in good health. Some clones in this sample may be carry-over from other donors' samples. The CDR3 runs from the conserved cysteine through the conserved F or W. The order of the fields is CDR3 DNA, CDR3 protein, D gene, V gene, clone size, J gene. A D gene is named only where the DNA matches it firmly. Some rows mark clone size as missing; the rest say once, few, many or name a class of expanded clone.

CDR3 DNA: TGCGCCAGCAGCCCCTCTATGGGTGAAAAACTGTTTTTT
CDR3 protein: CASSPSMGEKLFF
D gene: NA
V gene: TRBV4-1
clone size: NA
J gene: TRBJ1-4

CDR3 DNA: TGTGCCAGCAGCCCCTGGGAGGGTGGCCTAGAGCAGTTCTTC
CDR3 protein: CASSPWEGGLEQFF
D gene: TRBD2
V gene: TRBV7-2
clone size: once
J gene: TRBJ2-1

CDR3 DNA: TGTGCCAGCAGCTTAGAGGGTAGACAGGGGTCGGTACGGGGAGCTTTCTTT
CDR3 protein: CASSLEGRQGSVRGAFF
D gene: TRBD1
V gene: TRBV7-8
clone size: NA
J gene: TRBJ1-1

CDR3 DNA: TGCGCCAGCAGCCAAGACGGCTCAGGGGATCAGTTCTTC
CDR3 protein: CASSQDGSGDQFF
D gene: NA
V gene: TRBV4-3
clone size: NA
J gene: TRBJ2-1

CDR3 DNA: TGTGCCAGTAGTATTGGGGCCAGCACAGATACGCAGTATTTT
CDR3 protein: CASSIGASTDTQYF
D gene: NA
V gene: TRBV19
clone size: NA
J gene: TRBJ2-3

CDR3 DNA: TGTGCCAGCAGCGACCGGGACAGACCCTACGAGCAGTACTTC
CDR3 protein: CASSDRDRPYEQYF
D gene: TRBD1
V gene: TRBV7-9
clone size: NA
J gene: TRBJ2-7

CDR3 DNA: TGCGCCAGCAGCTTGATAGGGGGGCAAAATGAGCAGTTCTTC
CDR3 protein: CASSLIGGQNEQFF
D gene: NA
V gene: TRBV5-1
clone size: NA
J gene: TRBJ2-1

CDR3 DNA: TGTGCCAGCAGTTTTCCGCGGGGCGGCACAGATACGCAGTATTTT
CDR3 protein: CASSFPRGGTDTQYF
D gene: NA
V gene: TRBV27
clone size: NA
J gene: TRBJ2-3

CDR3 DNA: TGTGCCAGTAGTACATCCGTTCGGGATGGCTACACCTTC
CDR3 protein: CASSTSVRDGYTF
D gene: NA
V gene: TRBV19
clone size: NA
J gene: TRBJ1-2

CDR3 DNA: TGTGCCAGCAGCCCCACACTAGCGGGGGATTCCTACGAGCAGTACTTC
CDR3 protein: CASSPTLAGDSYEQYF
D gene: TRBD2
V gene: TRBV13
clone size: once
J gene: TRBJ2-7

CDR3 DNA: TGTGCCAGCAGCTTAGCCAGGGGGCGGAACACCGGGGAGCTGTTTTTT
CDR3 protein: CASSLARGRNTGELFF
D gene: TRBD1
V gene: TRBV7-9
clone size: NA
J gene: TRBJ2-2

CDR3 DNA: TGTGCCATCAGTCTCACCGGGCCCAACTATGGCTACACCTTC
CDR3 protein: CAISLTGPNYGYTF
D gene: NA
V gene: TRBV10-3
clone size: NA
J gene: TRBJ1-2

CDR3 DNA: TGTGCCAGCAGCCCCGACCTAGGGGGCGCCGGGGAGACCCAGTACTTC
CDR3 protein: CASSPDLGGAGETQYF
D gene: TRBD1
V gene: TRBV6-6
clone size: NA
J gene: TRBJ2-5

CDR3 DNA: TGTGCCAGCAGCCCGACAGGGTGGACTGAAGCTTTCTTT
CDR3 protein: CASSPTGWTEAFF
D gene: TRBD1
V gene: TRBV6-5
clone size: NA
J gene: TRBJ1-1

CDR3 DNA: TGTGCCAGCAGCGTAGACTCTAGCGGGACCTACAATGAGCAGTTCTTC
CDR3 protein: CASSVDSSGTYNEQFF
D gene: TRBD2
V gene: TRBV9
clone size: NA
J gene: TRBJ2-1

CDR3 DNA: TGTGCCAGCAGCGTAACCAGCGGGAGGAGCGATGAGCAGTTCTTC
CDR3 protein: CASSVTSGRSDEQFF
D gene: TRBD2
V gene: TRBV9
clone size: once
J gene: TRBJ2-1

CDR3 DNA: TGTGCCTGGAGTTCACAGGGATGGTACACTGAAGCTTTCTTT
CDR3 protein: CAWSSQGWYTEAFF
D gene: NA
V gene: TRBV30
clone size: NA
J gene: TRBJ1-1

CDR3 DNA: TGTGCCATCAGTGTCCAGGGTTGGACTGAAGCTTTCTTT
CDR3 protein: CAISVQGWTEAFF
D gene: NA
V gene: TRBV10-3
clone size: NA
J gene: TRBJ1-1

CDR3 DNA: TGTGCCAGCAGTGAACCGGGACGGAGCACAGATACGCAGTATTTT
CDR3 protein: CASSEPGRSTDTQYF
D gene: NA
V gene: TRBV2
clone size: NA
J gene: TRBJ2-3

CDR3 DNA: TGTGCCAGCAGAGCGAGGGCCCTCTACGAGCAGTACTTC
CDR3 protein: CASRARALYEQYF
D gene: NA
V gene: TRBV27
clone size: NA
J gene: TRBJ2-7

CDR3 DNA: TGTGCCAGCAGCACGGGCCCCGGGACGGCAGACACTGAAGCTTTCTTT
CDR3 protein: CASSTGPGTADTEAFF
D gene: NA
V gene: TRBV6-6
clone size: NA
J gene: TRBJ1-1

CDR3 DNA: TGTGCCACCAGCAGAGACAAAGACTTTTCTGACACTGAAGCTTTCTTT
CDR3 protein: CATSRDKDFSDTEAFF
D gene: NA
V gene: TRBV15
clone size: NA
J gene: TRBJ1-1

CDR3 DNA: TGTGCCAGCAGCTGGACTAGCGGCTACAATGAGCAGTTCTTC
CDR3 protein: CASSWTSGYNEQFF
D gene: TRBD2
V gene: TRBV5-6
clone size: NA
J gene: TRBJ2-1

CDR3 DNA: TGTGCCAGCCGTCTGGCGGGTAGCTCCTACGAGCAGTACTTC
CDR3 protein: CASRLAGSSYEQYF
D gene: NA
V gene: TRBV28
clone size: NA
J gene: TRBJ2-7

CDR3 DNA: TGCAGCGTTGCCGGCGGGACATATGGGGACGAGCAGTACTTC
CDR3 protein: CSVAGGTYGDEQYF
D gene: NA
V gene: TRBV29-1
clone size: NA
J gene: TRBJ2-7

CDR3 DNA: TGTGCCAGCAGTGAAGGACCCCGGCGGGGAACTGAAGCTTTCTTT
CDR3 protein: CASSEGPRRGTEAFF
D gene: NA
V gene: TRBV6-1
clone size: NA
J gene: TRBJ1-1

CDR3 DNA: TGTGCCAGCAGTCCAGGTCGGGTATCCTCCTCTATGGCACACAATGAGCAGTTCTTC
CDR3 protein: CASSPGRVSSSMAHNEQFF
D gene: NA
V gene: TRBV28
clone size: NA
J gene: TRBJ2-1

CDR3 DNA: TGTGCCAGTATGGAGGTAGACCCTTCTGGAAACACCATATATTTT
CDR3 protein: CASMEVDPSGNTIYF
D gene: NA
V gene: TRBV19
clone size: NA
J gene: TRBJ1-3